Each of the 28 T cell receptor beta chains below was sequenced from the same sample in a study of shared clonotypes between healthy human individuals. Clones were sequenced by immunoSEQ multiplex PCR, and TCRdb holds only the in-frame ones, with some missing. The data hold 200,000 to 250,000 clones, with about 69% observed a single time. The sample taken for sequencing was memory CD4+ T cells sorted from blood. The subset here: CD45RA-negative fraction. All receptors derive from a man aged 25 to 40 in good health.

This sequence joins TRBV11-2 and TRBJ1-4; no clear D gene. The germline CDR1 and CDR2 sequences are SGHAT and FQNNGV. This CDR3 contains 13 residues. V dropped 3 bases and J dropped 5 bases, with 7 bases sitting between them. The chain's CDR3 is CASSFQSNEKLFF. The CDR3 nucleotides are TGTGCCAGCAGCTTTCAATCGAATGAAAAACTGTTTTTT. The full variable domain, in which reference TRBV11-2 and TRBJ1-4 provide the parts outside the CDR3, is EAGVAQSPRYKIIEKRQSVAFWCNPISGHATLYWYQQILGQGPKLLIQFQNNGVVDDSQLPKDRFSAERLKGVDSTLKIQPAKLEDSAVYLCASSFQSNEKLFFGSGTQLSVL.

The chain carries TRBV13 and TRBJ2-7; 7 bases align to TRBD2. The germline V gene has CDR1 PRHDT and CDR2 FYEKMQ (reference sequence). The junction had 12 bases not matched to a gene; V was cut back by 4 bases and J by 3 bases. The CDR3 has 16 amino acids. CDR3 DNA sequence: TGTGCCAGCAGCTCCCTGAGGGAGGGGCTGAGCTACGAGCAGTACTTC. It codes for CASSSLREGLSYEQYF.

This clone showed up just once. V and J are TRBV13 and TRBJ2-7; D unclear. The CDR3 sequence is 13 residues long. Germline V gene sequence: CDR1 PRHDT, CDR2 FYEKMQ (reference sequence). The V and J ends lost 3 bases and 5 bases respectively, with 11 bases between them. The CDR3, as DNA: TGTGCCAGCAGCTTTGGGTTTTCCAACGAGCAGTACTTC. This gives the protein CASSFGFSNEQYF.

This chain links TRBV7-8 with TRBJ2-5; D is ambiguous. The CDR3 runs 13 residues. Germline CDR1 reads SGHVS; CDR2 reads FQNEAQ. Trimming took 1 base from V and 1 from J, leaving 4 bases between them. DNA of the CDR3: TGTGCCAGCAGCTTAGACAGCCAAGAGACCCAGTACTTC. Translated, it gives CASSLDSQETQYF.

The chain couples TRBV2 to TRBJ1-2; D gene uncertain. This CDR3 region has 16 residues. V lost 2 bases to trimming and J lost 1 base, with 14 bases between them. Per germline, CDR1 SNHLY and CDR2 FYNNEI. The CDR3 spells CASSESERARNYGYTF. Here the CDR3 DNA reads TGTGCCAGCAGTGAAAGCGAACGGGCCCGTAACTATGGCTACACCTTC.

V and J are TRBV7-9 and TRBJ2-2; possibly TRBD1 for D (6 bases). The CDR3 totals 17 residues. CDR1 is SEHNR and CDR2 is FQNEAQ in the germline V gene (reference sequence). V shed 6 bases and J shed 2 bases, with 19 bases lying between them. CDR3 DNA sequence: TGTGCCAGCAGTTCCCCCGTCATAGGGGGTAACACCGGGGAGCTGTTTTTT. It specifies CASSSPVIGGNTGELFF. Filled out from reference TRBV7-9 and TRBJ2-2, the complete variable domain reads DTGVSQNPRHKITKRGQNVTFRCDPISEHNRLYWYRQTLGQGPEFLTYFQNEAQLEKSRLLSDRFSAERPKGSFSTLEIQRTEQGDSAMYLCASSSPVIGGNTGELFFGEGSRLTVL.

On this clone: A far larger clone lies a single base away; this is likely a read error. The sample contains more than one DNA sequence encoding this CDR3. J is TRBJ2-7 and V is TRBV28, with a weak D call TRBD2 (6 bases). Trimming removed 6 bases at V and 0 bases at J, with 18 bases between. The CDR3 is 16 residues long. Germline CDR1 MDHEN, CDR2 SYDVKM. This CDR3 is CASSLIPLAYSYEQYF. CDR3 DNA sequence: TGTGCCAGCAGCCTCATCCCGCTAGCGTACTCCTACGAGCAGTACTTC.

V is TRBV18 and J is TRBJ2-5; D remains unclear. V lost 1 base and J lost 7, with 7 bases in between. The CDR3 extends over 12 amino acids. Germline V CDR1 and CDR2: KGHSH, LQKENI. The CDR3, as DNA: TGTGCCAGCTCACCACGTTTGGGGACCCAGTACTTC. This gives the protein CASSPRLGTQYF. The full variable domain, rest sourced from reference TRBV18 and TRBJ2-5, is NAGVMQNPRHLVRRRGQEARLRCSPMKGHSHVYWYRQLPEEGLKFMVYLQKENIIDESGMPKERFSAEFPKEGPSILRIQQVVRGDSAAYFCASSPRLGTQYFGPGTRLLVL.

V and J are TRBV28 and TRBJ1-4; D unresolved. Trimming left V 3 bases short and J 8 bases short, with 22 bases between. This CDR3 comprises 17 residues. CDR1 MDHEN and CDR2 SYDVKM come from the germline V gene. The CDR3 loop reads CASSFGRTLVGIEKLFF. The CDR3 nucleotides read TGTGCCAGCAGTTTTGGTCGAACCCTGGTCGGTATAGAAAAACTGTTTTTT. The full variable domain, in which reference TRBV28 and TRBJ1-4 provide the parts outside the CDR3, is DVKVTQSSRYLVKRTGEKVFLECVQDMDHENMFWYRQDPGLGLRLIYFSYDVKMKEKGDIPEGYSVSREKKERFSLILESASTNQTSMYLCASSFGRTLVGIEKLFFGSGTQLSVL.

This clone was observed once. V is TRBV5-1 and J is TRBJ2-2; 12 bases are a match to TRBD2. V was pared by 4 bases and J by 6 bases, with 7 bases of the junction left unmatched. The germline V gene has CDR1 SGHRS and CDR2 YFSETQ. CDR3 size: 16 residues. CDR3 in amino acids: CASSLHLAGGAGELFF. The CDR3 DNA sequence: TGCGCCAGCAGCCTCCACCTAGCGGGAGGGGCCGGGGAGCTGTTTTTT.

The chain couples TRBV2 to TRBJ1-2, with TRBD1 as a possible D gene (6 bases). The CDR3 length is 11 residues. Between the trimmed V and J ends, which lost 5 bases and 8 bases, there was a span of 9 bases. The germline V gene has CDR1 SNHLY and CDR2 FYNNEI. The chain's CDR3 is CASSTGKGYTF. CDR3 coding DNA: TGTGCCAGCAGTACAGGGAAGGGCTACACCTTC. Together with reference TRBV2 and TRBJ1-2, the CDR3 gives the full variable domain: EPEVTQTPSHQVTQMGQEVILRCVPISNHLYFYWYRQILGQKVEFLVSFYNNEISEKSEIFDDQFSVERPDGSNFTLKIRSTKLEDSAMYFCASSTGKGYTFGSGTRLTVV.

This clone came up a few times. The rearrangement links TRBV2 to TRBJ2-1; 11 bases match TRBD2. This CDR3 comprises 15 residues. V lost 6 bases, J lost 4 bases, and 5 bases stayed unmatched. The germline V gene encodes CDR1 SNHLY and CDR2 FYNNEI. The CDR3 here is CASRTGLAEYNEQFF. CDR3 sequence (DNA): TGTGCCAGCAGAACGGGACTAGCGGAATACAATGAGCAGTTCTTC.

Many counts were recorded for this clone. The chain is built from TRBV21-1 and TRBJ2-7. TRBV21-1 is tagged as a pseudogene. This CDR3 spans 15 amino acids. CDR3 DNA: TGTGCCAGCAGCAAAGGGGGACGGATGGACTACGAGCAGTACTTC. Amino acid sequence: CASSKGGRMDYEQYF.

The chain recombines TRBV13 with TRBJ2-7; D not certain. The V end was cut by 5 bases, the J end by 3 bases, with 8 bases between. The CDR3 is 12 amino acids. CDR1 PRHDT and CDR2 FYEKMQ come from the germline V gene (reference sequence). The CDR3 region has the DNA TGTGCCAGCAGCCTACAGATCTACGAGCAGTACTTC. Protein sequence: CASSLQIYEQYF. The full variable domain, its missing parts supplied by reference TRBV13 and TRBJ2-7, is AAGVIQSPRHLIKEKRETATLKCYPIPRHDTVYWYQQGPGQDPQFLISFYEKMQSDKGSIPDRFSAQQFSDYHSELNMSSLELGDSALYFCASSLQIYEQYFGPGTRLTVT.

V and J are TRBV10-2 and TRBJ2-7; 8 positions match TRBD2. The V segment lost 4 bases and the J segment 6 bases; nucleotides outside the gene matches: 11. This CDR3 is built from 15 residues. Germline lookup yields CDR1 WSHSY and CDR2 SAAADI. This CDR3 is CASSGLTGGPSEQYF. The CDR3 DNA sequence: TGCGCCAGCAGTGGGCTGACGGGAGGGCCGTCCGAGCAGTACTTC.

This chain joins TRBV5-1 and TRBJ1-1, with D perhaps matching TRBD1 (5 bases). There are 15 residues in the CDR3. CDR1 and CDR2 from the germline V gene are SGHRS and YFSETQ. V lost 0 bases and J lost 0, with 9 bases in between. The CDR3 sequence is CASSLATAMNTEAFF. The DNA for the CDR3 is TGCGCCAGCAGCTTGGCGACAGCCATGAACACTGAAGCTTTCTTT.

The chain has TRBV5-5 and TRBJ2-2; D uncertain. The CDR3 is 15 residues long. Per the germline V gene, CDR1 is SGHKS and CDR2 is YYEKEE (reference sequence). V was trimmed by 6 bases and J by 3 bases, leaving 15 bases between them. In DNA, the CDR3 is TGTGCCAGCACACGGTTGGGTCCGGACACCGGGGAGCTGTTTTTT. Its translation: CASTRLGPDTGELFF. The full variable domain, completed using reference TRBV5-5 and TRBJ2-2, is DAGVTQSPTHLIKTRGQQVTLRCSPISGHKSVSWYQQVLGQGPQFIFQYYEKEERGRGNFPDRFSARQFPNYSSELNVNALLLGDSALYLCASTRLGPDTGELFFGEGSRLTVL.

This clone was counted between two and nine times. The rearrangement joins TRBV6-1 to TRBJ1-5, with D unresolved. Trimming shortened V by 2 bases and J by 5 bases, and 10 bases separated the two germline ends. The CDR3 runs to 14 residues. CDR1 MNHNS and CDR2 SASEGT come from the germline V gene. The CDR3 here is CASSEFPRDQPQHF. CDR3 DNA: TGTGCCAGCAGTGAATTCCCCCGGGATCAGCCCCAGCATTTT.

On this clone itself: A clone one base away is much larger, so this may be a read error. The chain joins TRBV7-6 to TRBJ2-5; tentatively, D is TRBD2 (5 bases). There are 14 residues in the CDR3. Germline loops: CDR1 SGHVS, CDR2 FNYEAQ. V was pared by 5 bases and J by 4 bases, with 14 bases between. The CDR3 spells CASSKTRTRETQYF. The CDR3, as DNA: TGTGCCAGCAGCAAGACCAGGACTCGAGAGACCCAGTACTTC.

This clone was counted only a few times. The chain employs TRBV27 and TRBJ2-2; D unclear. Trimming pared 2 bases from V and 3 bases from J, leaving 7 bases between. The germline V gene encodes CDR1 MNHEY and CDR2 SMNVEV (reference sequence). There are 14 residues in the CDR3. CDR3 sequence (DNA): TGTGCCAGCAGTTTAATCTCAGACACCGGGGAGCTGTTTTTT. This gives the protein CASSLISDTGELFF.

The chain recombines TRBV11-2 with TRBJ1-1, with a tentative D call TRBD1 (5 bases). The CDR3 is made up of 15 amino acids. V was trimmed by 4 bases and J by 5 bases, leaving 17 bases between them. Germline CDR1 is SGHAT and CDR2 is FQNNGV. Here the CDR3 DNA reads TGTGCCAGCAGCTCACCCTCGCGGGGGGGGACTGAAGCTTTCTTT. Translation gives CASSSPSRGGTEAFF.

The gene calls are TRBV11-2 and TRBJ2-2, with D unresolved. V gave up 1 base and J gave up 7 bases, with 7 bases separating them. Germline loops: CDR1 SGHAT, CDR2 FQNNGV. This CDR3 region has 13 residues. This CDR3 is CASSLAGIGELFF. The CDR3 nucleotides are TGTGCCAGCAGCTTAGCAGGAATCGGGGAGCTGTTTTTT.

This sequence joins TRBV5-6 and TRBJ2-2; no clear D. V lost 1 base to trimming and J lost 8 bases, with 3 bases between them. In germline, CDR1 is SGHDT, CDR2 YYEEEE. The CDR3 loop spans 11 amino acids. CDR3: CASSLMGELFF. The CDR3 DNA reads TGTGCCAGCAGCTTGATGGGGGAGCTGTTTTTT.

The rearrangement links TRBV5-1 to TRBJ2-5; unclear D gene. The CDR3 covers 14 residues. Germline V gene lookup returns CDR1 SGHRS and CDR2 YFSETQ. The V gene lost 0 bases and the J gene lost 1 base, with 7 bases spanning the gap. Written as DNA, the CDR3 is TGCGCCAGCAGCTTGGGAGTCAGCCAAGAGACCCAGTACTTC. Translating it yields CASSLGVSQETQYF.

This clone was detected a few times. The rearrangement uses TRBV14 and TRBJ2-3, with no clear D. Per germline, CDR1 SGHDN and CDR2 FVKESK. The CDR3 contains 14 residues. With 3 bases removed from V and 5 bases from J, the gap between germline ends came to 12 bases. The CDR3 coding sequence is TGTGCCAGCAGCCATGATATGTGGGGAGATACGCAGTATTTT. Amino acid sequence: CASSHDMWGDTQYF. The variable domain in full, completed from reference TRBV14 and TRBJ2-3, reads EAGVTQFPSHSVIEKGQTVTLRCDPISGHDNLYWYRRVMGKEIKFLLHFVKESKQDESGMPNNRFLAERTGGTYSTLKVQPAELEDSGVYFCASSHDMWGDTQYFGPGTRLTVL.

This chain links TRBV18 with TRBJ2-1, with TRBD2 matching over 13 bases. The CDR3 consists of 19 residues. Germline CDR1 KGHSH, CDR2 LQKENI. V was pared by 2 bases and J by 4 bases, with 11 bases of the junction left unmatched. CDR3 DNA: TGTGCCAGCTCACCAAACTCTCCTGGGACTAGCGGGGAGTACAATGAGCAGTTCTTC. This codes for CASSPNSPGTSGEYNEQFF.

As concerns this clone: Other DNA sequences within the sample encode an identical CDR3. The CDR3 loop reads CASSVDGQGSTEAFF. CDR3 nucleotides: TGTGCCAGCAGCGTGGATGGACAGGGCAGCACTGAAGCTTTCTTT. The chain recombines TRBV9 with TRBJ1-1; 8 bases map to TRBD1. The germline V gene encodes CDR1 SGDLS and CDR2 YYNGEE. The length of the CDR3 is 15 residues. The junction had 7 bases not matched to a gene; V was cut back by 2 bases and J by 4 bases.

V gene TRBV6-6 combines with J gene TRBJ1-1; 8 bases fit TRBD1. After removal of 7 bases from V and 8 bases from J, the junction contained 15 bases not matched to a gene. Germline assignment: CDR1 MNHNY and CDR2 SVGAGI (reference sequence). The CDR3 covers 15 residues. CDR3 loop: CASNPLEGGDREAFF. CDR3 bases: TGTGCCAGCAATCCCCTAGAGGGGGGGGACAGGGAAGCTTTCTTT.